The T cell receptor (beta chain) described here comes from a study of shared clonotypes between healthy human individuals (dated by TCRdb to the early 2020s). With respect to the entire study: The cohort included a few men and a couple of women between 18 and 49 years of age. Between about 0.9 and 8.9 billion PBMCs per donor were obtained by leukapheresis. The study deeply sequenced blood TCR repertoires of about 5 healthy adults to estimate repertoire size and the extent of clonotype sharing between individuals. For each donor, CD4 naive and CD4 memory were each run on three plates, CD8 naive on two plates, and CD8 memory on one plate. Libraries were prepared and TCR repertoires were sequenced by different laboratories using diverse techniques, in order to increase sequencing depth and limit assay-specific biases.

Broad study findings and their caveats: Pairwise subsampling led to the expectation that sequencing depth would affect the degree of clonotype sharing among donors. Because the study included a small number of donors, the genetic and exposure-history diversity represented was limited. Sampling was restricted to blood, and TCR repertoires in tissues likely differ from the TCR repertoires found in blood. When a few donors were compared, the shared fraction of clonotypes was 5% to 6.5% for naive CD4, approximately 3.5% for naive CD8, 2% to 2.5% for memory CD4, and 0.35% to 0.4% for memory CD8. Compared with non-shared clonotypes, the clonotypes found in all four sorted-subset donors had higher generation probabilities. Incomplete sequencing was indicated by rarefaction of sorted-subset datasets, despite the large sequencing depth. Naive subsets generally had larger estimated clonotype richness than memory subsets did.

Turning to this clone: Its recognized antigen is unknown. Base quality data are lacking; no much larger clone is found one base away.

Using the deep immunoSEQ assay, TCR CDR3 regions were amplified from genomic DNA by multiplex PCR. Genomic DNA extracted from each cell subset was distributed evenly over all wells of several immunoSEQ 96-well plates, and each plate served as one replicate. For sorted subsets, about 220 ng of genomic DNA, equivalent to 25,000 to 30,000 T cell genomes, went into each replicate PCR. Purified libraries were quantified with a Qubit 3.0 fluorometer, sized on a Bioanalyzer 2100, and re-quantified with the KAPA Library Quantification kit. Each immunoSEQ 96-well plate was sequenced on its own single-read 150-cycle Illumina NextSeq 550 flow cell. Processing in the source paper ran as follows. Because the immunoSEQ output held only junctional sequences and lacked quality scores, the filtering could not match the filtering applied to full-length reads. To assign V/J genes and CDR3, sequences were annotated against IMGT germline references using PyIR, a Python wrapper for IgBLAST v1.9. Reads were removed for weak V/J assignments (E-value above 1e-6), missing CDR3, stop codons, out-of-frame junctions, or ambiguous translated residues. A V3J clonotype was defined by an identical inferred V gene, J gene, and CDR3 amino acid sequence. Percentage overlap between repertoires was calculated by dividing the number of shared unique clonotypes by the size of the smaller repertoire. Three approaches were used to assess repertoire richness: RTK rarefaction, the Chao1 estimator, and Recon v2.1 estimates of unobserved clonotypes. For all TCRbeta clonotypes obtained by the gDNA method from several donors, generation probabilities were computed with OLGA. The table was pulled from immuneACCESS by TCRdb, which kept in-frame rearrangements only. Such tables lose some clones; where checked, under half of the loss comes from unresolved V genes, and the rest has no known cause. V, J and clone size reflect that table, while D and trimming were determined from the DNA. Recorded for this sample are 1,400,000 or so clones; approximately 98.5% of them occurred a single time. Together, the top ten hold about 0.35% of the sample.

Donors were healthy HIV-negative adults with no recently reported acute infections or vaccinations. Only Caucasian adults living in Nashville, Tennessee, USA were represented among the donors. CD4+ T cells were enriched through magnetic negative selection, after which naive cells were positively selected on CD45RA and the remaining negative fraction served as the memory subset. Blood was collected by leukapheresis, and PBMCs were isolated by Ficoll-Histopaque density gradient centrifugation and then cryopreserved in liquid nitrogen vapor phase. Analytical flow cytometry was used to check the purity and quantity of every magnetically sorted T cell population. Genomic DNA was isolated from each sorted fraction and quantified by UV absorbance on a Nanodrop 2000c. V sheds 6 bases and J sheds 9 bases, leaving 18 bases between their ends. Taken from cysteine to phenylalanine, the CDR3 has 14 residues. Just CDR3 DNA is preserved here, 42 bases in frame from base 1. In the germline V gene, CDR1 corresponds to SNHLY and CDR2 to FYNNEI.

The sequencing sample was made of naive CD4+ T cells sorted from blood. This sample's cell subset or site label indicates: CD45RA+ positively selected. The receptor was derived from a man aged 25 to 40 in good health. The chain joins TRBV2 to TRBJ2-4; the D gene identity is not certain. The CDR3 in this case is CASSPDLGMGIQYF. The nucleotide sequence is TGTGCCAGCAGCCCCGATCTTGGAATGGGCATTCAGTACTTC.